This T cell receptor beta chain is drawn from a study of cytomegalovirus exposure and HLA in healthy donors. Germline assignment: CDR1 MGHDK and CDR2 SYGVNS. The CDR3 extends over 14 amino acids. V was cut by 3 bases and J by 4 bases, with 12 bases left in between. Both 60 Vbeta primers and 13 Jbeta primers went into the PCR. Generated by immunoSEQ multiplex PCR, the TCRdb table keeps only in-frame clones and is missing some. The sample lists 150,000 to 200,000 clones; 68% were seen once. The sample holds one count of this clone. Sequencing was done on a sample of PBMCs. The receptor was derived from a middle-aged woman in good health and CMV-seropositive. The V gene is TRBV25-1, the J gene TRBJ1-2; D unresolved. The CDR3 here is CASSDPGRGYGYTF. CDR3 nucleotides: TGTGCCAGCAGTGATCCCGGGCGGGGCTATGGCTACACCTTC.